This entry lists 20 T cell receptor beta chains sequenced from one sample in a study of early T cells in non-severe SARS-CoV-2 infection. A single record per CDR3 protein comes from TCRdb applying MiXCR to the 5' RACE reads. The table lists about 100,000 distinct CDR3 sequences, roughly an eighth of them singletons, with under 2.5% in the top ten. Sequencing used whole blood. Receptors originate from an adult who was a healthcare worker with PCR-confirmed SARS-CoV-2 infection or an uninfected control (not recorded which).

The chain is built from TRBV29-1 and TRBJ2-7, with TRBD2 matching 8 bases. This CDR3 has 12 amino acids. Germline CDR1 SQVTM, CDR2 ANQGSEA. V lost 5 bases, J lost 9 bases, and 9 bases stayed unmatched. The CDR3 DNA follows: TGCAGCGTTAGCGGGGGCCGGACGCTGCAGTACTTC. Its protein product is CSVSGGRTLQYF.

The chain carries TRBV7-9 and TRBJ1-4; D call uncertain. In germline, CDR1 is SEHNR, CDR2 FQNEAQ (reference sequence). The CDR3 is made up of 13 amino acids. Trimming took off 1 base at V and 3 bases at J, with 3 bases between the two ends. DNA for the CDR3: TGTGCCAGCAGCTTAGGGCCTAATGAAAAACTGTTTTTT. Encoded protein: CASSLGPNEKLFF.

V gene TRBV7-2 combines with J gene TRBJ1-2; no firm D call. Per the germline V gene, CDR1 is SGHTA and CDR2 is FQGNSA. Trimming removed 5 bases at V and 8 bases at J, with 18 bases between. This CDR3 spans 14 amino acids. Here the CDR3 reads CASSPPNLTGGYTF. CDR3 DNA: TGTGCCAGCAGCCCCCCGAACCTGACCGGGGGCTACACCTTC.

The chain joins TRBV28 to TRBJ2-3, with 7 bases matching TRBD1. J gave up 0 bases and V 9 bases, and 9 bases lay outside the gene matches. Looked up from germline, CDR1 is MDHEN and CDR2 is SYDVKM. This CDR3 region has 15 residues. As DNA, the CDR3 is TGTGCCAGTACCCATAGGGGGCGAAGCACAGATACGCAGTATTTT. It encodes CASTHRGRSTDTQYF.

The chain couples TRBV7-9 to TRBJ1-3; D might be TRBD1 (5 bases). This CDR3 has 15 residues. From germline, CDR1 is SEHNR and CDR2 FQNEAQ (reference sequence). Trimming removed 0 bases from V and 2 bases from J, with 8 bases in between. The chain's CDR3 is CASSLALGAGNTIYF. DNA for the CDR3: TGTGCCAGCAGCTTAGCCCTGGGGGCTGGAAACACCATATATTTT.

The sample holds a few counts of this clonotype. CDR3 protein: CASSPDYWDEQFF. The CDR3 DNA reads TGTGCCAGCAGCCCGGACTATTGGGATGAGCAGTTCTTC. The rearrangement joins TRBV11-2 to TRBJ2-1, with D tentatively TRBD2 (6 bases). The CDR3 contains 13 residues. Trimming took off 5 bases at V and 8 bases at J, with 13 bases between the two ends. Looked up from germline, CDR1 is SGHAT and CDR2 is FQNNGV.

The CDR3 here is CASSIQQGPYEQYF. In DNA form, the CDR3 reads TGTGCCAGCAGTATACAACAGGGACCCTACGAGCAGTACTTC. The gene calls are TRBV12-3 or TRBV12-4 and TRBJ2-7, with TRBD1 as a possible D gene (6 bases). The V end was cut by 5 bases, the J end by 2 bases, with 13 bases between. The CDR3 totals 14 residues.

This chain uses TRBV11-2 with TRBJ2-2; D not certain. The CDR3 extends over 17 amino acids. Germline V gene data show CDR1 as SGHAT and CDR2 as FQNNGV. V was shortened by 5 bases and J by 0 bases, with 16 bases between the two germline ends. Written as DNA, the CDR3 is TGTGCCAGCAGCCACCCGCGTTTGAGCGCGAACACCGGGGAGCTGTTTTTT. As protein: CASSHPRLSANTGELFF. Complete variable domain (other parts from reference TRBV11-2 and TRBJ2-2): EAGVAQSPRYKIIEKRQSVAFWCNPISGHATLYWYQQILGQGPKLLIQFQNNGVVDDSQLPKDRFSAERLKGVDSTLKIQPAKLEDSAVYLCASSHPRLSANTGELFFGEGSRLTVL.

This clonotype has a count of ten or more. In DNA form, the CDR3 reads TGCAGCGTTGAATATGATGGGTCAGGGAAACTGTTTTTT. The encoded protein is CSVEYDGSGKLFF. The chain is built from TRBV29-1 and TRBJ1-4; D is possibly TRBD1 (5 bases). Germline lookup yields CDR1 SQVTM and CDR2 ANQGSEA. This CDR3 is 13 amino acids long. V lost 2 bases and J lost 11, with 15 bases in between.

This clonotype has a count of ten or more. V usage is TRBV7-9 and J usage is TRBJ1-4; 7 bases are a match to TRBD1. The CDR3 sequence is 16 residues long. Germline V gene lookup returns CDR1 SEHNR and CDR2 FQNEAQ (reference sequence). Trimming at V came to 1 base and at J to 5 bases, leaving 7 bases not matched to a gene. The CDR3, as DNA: TGTGCCAGCAGCTTAGGGTGGGACAGAGCAAATGAAAAACTGTTTTTT. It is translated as CASSLGWDRANEKLFF. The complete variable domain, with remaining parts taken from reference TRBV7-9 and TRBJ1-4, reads DTGVSQNPRHKITKRGQNVTFRCDPISEHNRLYWYRQTLGQGPEFLTYFQNEAQLEKSRLLSDRFSAERPKGSFSTLEIQRTEQGDSAMYLCASSLGWDRANEKLFFGSGTQLSVL.

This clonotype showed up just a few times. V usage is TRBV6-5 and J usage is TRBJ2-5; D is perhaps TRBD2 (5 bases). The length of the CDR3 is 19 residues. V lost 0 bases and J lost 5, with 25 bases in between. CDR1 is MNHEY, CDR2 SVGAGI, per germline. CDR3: CASSYSFRGGDYPRETQYF. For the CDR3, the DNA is TGTGCCAGCAGTTACTCGTTTCGGGGTGGCGACTACCCCCGGGAGACCCAGTACTTC.

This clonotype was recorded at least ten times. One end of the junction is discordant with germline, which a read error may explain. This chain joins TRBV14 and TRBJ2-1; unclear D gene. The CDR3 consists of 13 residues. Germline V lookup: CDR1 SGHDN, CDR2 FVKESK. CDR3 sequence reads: CASSQGWRQNLIF. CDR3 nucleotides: TGTGCCAGCAGCCAAGGGTGGCGCCAGAACTTGATCTTC.

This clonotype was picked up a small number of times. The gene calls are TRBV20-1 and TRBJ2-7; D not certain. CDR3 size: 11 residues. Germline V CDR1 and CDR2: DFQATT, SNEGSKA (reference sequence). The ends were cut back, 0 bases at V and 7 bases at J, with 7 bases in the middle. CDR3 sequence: CSARESVEQYF. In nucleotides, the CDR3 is TGCAGTGCTAGAGAATCGGTGGAGCAGTACTTC.

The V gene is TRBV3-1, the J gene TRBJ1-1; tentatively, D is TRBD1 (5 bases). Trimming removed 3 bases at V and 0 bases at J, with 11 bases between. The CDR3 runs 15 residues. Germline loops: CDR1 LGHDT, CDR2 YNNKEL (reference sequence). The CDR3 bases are TGTGCCAGCAGCCAGGGGCCAGCGTTGAACACTGAAGCTTTCTTT. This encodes CASSQGPALNTEAFF.

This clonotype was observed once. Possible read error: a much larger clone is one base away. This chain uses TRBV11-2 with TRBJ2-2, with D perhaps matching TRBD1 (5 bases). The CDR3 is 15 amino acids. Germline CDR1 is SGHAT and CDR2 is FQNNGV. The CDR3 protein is CASGLRGQNTGELFF. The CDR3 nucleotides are TGTGCCAGCGGCTTGCGTGGACAAAACACCGGGGAGCTGTTTTTT.

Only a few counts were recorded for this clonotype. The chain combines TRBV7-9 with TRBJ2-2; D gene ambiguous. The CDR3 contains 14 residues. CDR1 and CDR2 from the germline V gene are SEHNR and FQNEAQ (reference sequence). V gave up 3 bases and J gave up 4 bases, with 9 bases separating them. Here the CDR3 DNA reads TGTGCCAGCAGCTTCCCGCTGAGCACCGGGGAGCTGTTTTTT. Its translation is CASSFPLSTGELFF.

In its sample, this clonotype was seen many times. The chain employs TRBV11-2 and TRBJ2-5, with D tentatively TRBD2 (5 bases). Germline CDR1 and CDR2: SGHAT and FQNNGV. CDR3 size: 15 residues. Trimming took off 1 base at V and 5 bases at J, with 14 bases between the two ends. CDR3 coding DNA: TGTGCCAGCAGCTTAGGTACGGGGTTATCGGAGACCCAGTACTTC. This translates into CASSLGTGLSETQYF.

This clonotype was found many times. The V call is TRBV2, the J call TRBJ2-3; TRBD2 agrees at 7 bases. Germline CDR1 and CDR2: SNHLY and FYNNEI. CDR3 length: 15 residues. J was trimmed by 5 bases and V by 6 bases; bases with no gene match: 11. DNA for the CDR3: TGTGCCAGCAGCGGACTAGTCCTGGGGGGAGATACGCAGTATTTT. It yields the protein CASSGLVLGGDTQYF.

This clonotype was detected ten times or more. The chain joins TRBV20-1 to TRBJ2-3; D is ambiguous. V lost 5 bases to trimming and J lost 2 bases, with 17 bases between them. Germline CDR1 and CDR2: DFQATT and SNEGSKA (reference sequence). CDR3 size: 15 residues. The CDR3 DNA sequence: TGCAGTGCTCTCCTCCCCCACTCCCCCACAGATACGCAGTATTTT. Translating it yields CSALLPHSPTDTQYF.

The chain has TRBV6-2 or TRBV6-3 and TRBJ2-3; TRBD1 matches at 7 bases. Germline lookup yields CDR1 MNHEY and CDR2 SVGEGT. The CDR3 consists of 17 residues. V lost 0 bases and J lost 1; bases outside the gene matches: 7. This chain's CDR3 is CASSYSRGQARTDTQYF. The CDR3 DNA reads TGTGCCAGCAGTTACTCGAGAGGACAGGCCCGCACAGATACGCAGTATTTT.